Shown below are 8 T cell receptor beta chains from a single sample sequenced in a study of blood T cells in healthy people across ages. Together with a sample-barcoded 5' primer, a J-beta primer mix was included in a second PCR lasting about 6 to 11 cycles. In TCRdb, the 5' RACE reads were re-called with MiXCR into one record per CDR3 protein. This table holds hundreds of thousands of distinct CDR3 sequences, approximately 49% found once. Sequenced sample: blood. The source of these receptors is a woman aged 55-69 years in good health.

The chain couples TRBV30 to TRBJ2-1; no reliable D call. This CDR3 is 11 amino acids long. Germline V gene lookup returns CDR1 GTSNPN and CDR2 SVGIG (reference sequence). Trimming took 3 bases from V and 5 from J, leaving 5 bases between them. This CDR3 is CAWSLDNEQFF. The CDR3 nucleotides read TGTGCCTGGAGCCTAGACAATGAGCAGTTCTTC.

J is TRBJ2-1 and V is TRBV2, with D perhaps assigned TRBD1 or TRBD2 (5 bases each). Per germline, CDR1 SNHLY and CDR2 FYNNEI. The germline V and J ends were trimmed by 7 bases and 8 bases, with 12 bases remaining between them. The length of the CDR3 is 12 residues. CDR3 sequence (DNA): TGTGCCAGCACCGTCCGGGGCGATGAGCAGTTCTTC. Protein product: CASTVRGDEQFF.

This chain uses TRBV28 with TRBJ2-4; perhaps TRBD2 as D (5 bases). With the DNA end fitting TRBJ2-5 better, the J assignment may be wrong. CDR1 is MDHEN and CDR2 is SYDVKM in the germline V gene. This CDR3 spans 15 amino acids. The CDR3 loop reads CASSPTGVPEETQYF. The DNA of the CDR3 is TGTGCCAGCAGCCCAACCGGGGTGCCAGAAGAGACCCAGTACTTC.

The CDR3 DNA follows: TGTGCCAGCAGATCCGGGACAGGGGGCCGAGGCTACACCTTC. This sequence encodes CASRSGTGGRGYTF. The chain recombines TRBV6-6 with TRBJ1-2; 12 positions match TRBD1. The CDR3 is 14 amino acids. V shed 6 bases, J shed 8 bases, and the junction held 7 bases outside the gene matches. Germline CDR1 and CDR2: MNHNY and SVGAGI (reference sequence).

V gene TRBV11-2 combines with J gene TRBJ2-7; D is possibly TRBD2 (6 bases). The DNA end favors TRBJ2-5, so the J call may be wrong. The germline gives CDR1 SGHAT, CDR2 FQNNGV. The CDR3 runs 14 residues. CDR3 loop: CASSLDGRRETQYF. Here the CDR3 DNA reads TGTGCCAGCAGCTTAGACGGGAGAAGGGAGACCCAGTACTTC.

This sequence joins TRBV7-8 and TRBJ2-7; TRBD2 matches 7 bases. TRBJ2-5 matches the DNA end more closely, so the J call is doubtful. The CDR3 loop spans 17 amino acids. Germline V CDR1 and CDR2: SGHVS, FQNEAQ. For the CDR3, the DNA is TGTGCCAGCAGCACGAAGTTAGCGGGCCCCAAGGGGGAGACCCAGTACTTC. This translates into CASSTKLAGPKGETQYF.

There are a few counts of this clonotype. The DNA of the CDR3 is TGTGCCACCAAAGGGGACAGCAACACTGAAGCTTTCTTT. Protein: CATKGDSNTEAFF. The chain employs TRBV2 and TRBJ1-1; 7 nucleotides match TRBD1. The CDR3 is 13 residues long. V shed 10 bases and J 2 bases; nucleotides not matched to a gene: 7. Looked up from germline, CDR1 is SNHLY and CDR2 is FYNNEI.

The CDR3, as DNA: TGCAGTGCTACCGATTACCAAGAGACCCAGTACTTC. Amino acid sequence: CSATDYQETQYF. The genes are TRBV20-1 and TRBJ2-5; D gene unclear. V dropped 4 bases and J dropped 0 bases, with 6 bases sitting between them. The germline CDR1 and CDR2 sequences are DFQATT and SNEGSKA (reference sequence). This CDR3 has 12 residues.